This TCR beta chain was sequenced in a study of T cells in Graves' hyperthyroidism and ophthalmopathy. Stable Graves' hyperthyroidism denoted no ophthalmopathy progression over 18 months. In its sample, this clonotype was seen a few times. The V and J ends lost 4 bases and 4 bases respectively, with 7 bases between them. The germline CDR1 and CDR2 sequences are MNHEY and SVGEGT. This CDR3 is 13 amino acids long. Amplification targeted TCR beta CDR3 regions from RNA transcripts. The HTBI set primed first-round TCR CDR3 RT-PCR. TCRdb reprocessed the multiplex PCR reads via MiXCR and lists one record per CDR3 protein. The data show over 450,000 distinct CDR3 sequences, about 15% seen once.

Sequenced input: blood. The chain employs TRBV6-2 or TRBV6-3 and TRBJ2-2, with D uncertain. The TCR comes from a woman between 18 and 30 years old with Graves' hyperthyroidism. DNA of the CDR3: TGTGCCAGCAGTTTTTCGACCACCGGGGAGCTGTTTTTT. This encodes CASSFSTTGELFF.